These 4 T cell receptor beta chains came from one sample sequenced in a study of blood T cell repertoires in COVID-19. The data were produced by immunoSEQ multiplex PCR, yet TCRdb's version contains in-frame clones alone and is incomplete. Of 30,000 to 40,000 clones in the sample, approximately 90% were seen once. The sample taken for sequencing was peripheral blood. These receptors were collected from a human donor in a cohort sampled during active COVID-19.

The chain couples TRBV4-2 to TRBJ1-1, with a tentative D call TRBD1 (5 bases). Germline V lookup: CDR1 LGHNA, CDR2 YNFKEQ. V shed 1 base and J shed 1 base, with 10 bases lying between them. This CDR3 is built from 15 residues. The CDR3 sequence is CASSQVGAANTEAFF. CDR3 DNA sequence: TGTGCCAGCAGCCAAGTTGGGGCCGCGAACACTGAAGCTTTCTTT.

This clone occurred once. The chain has TRBV3-1 (or the pseudogene TRBV3-2) and TRBJ1-3, with TRBD1 matching 8 bases. J was trimmed by 2 bases and V by 4 bases; bases with no gene match: 7. The germline CDR1 and CDR2 sequences are LGHDT and YNNKEL (reference sequence). CDR3 length: 16 residues. CDR3 loop: CASSPQGERTGNTIYF. CDR3 DNA sequence: TGTGCCAGCAGCCCACAGGGGGAAAGAACTGGAAACACCATATATTTT.

The rearrangement uses TRBV27 and TRBJ2-3; TRBD2 matches 14 bases. The CDR3 spans 22 residues. The V and J ends lost 1 base and 5 bases, in that order; junction bases with no gene match: 20. Per the germline V gene, CDR1 is MNHEY and CDR2 is SMNVEV (reference sequence). The CDR3 nucleotides are TGTGCCAGCAGTTTATGGGGCCGGATAGGACTAGCGGGGGGAAGGGAAGAAGATACGCAGTATTTT. This sequence encodes CASSLWGRIGLAGGREEDTQYF.

This clone was found once. CDR3 bases: TGTGCCAGCAGCTCGACAAGCTACAATGAGCAGTTCTTC. Encoded protein: CASSSTSYNEQFF. The V call is TRBV7-9, the J call TRBJ2-1, with D hard to call. The V end was cut by 4 bases, the J end by 3 bases, with 7 bases between. Germline V lookup: CDR1 SEHNR, CDR2 FQNEAQ (reference sequence). This CDR3 is built from 13 residues.